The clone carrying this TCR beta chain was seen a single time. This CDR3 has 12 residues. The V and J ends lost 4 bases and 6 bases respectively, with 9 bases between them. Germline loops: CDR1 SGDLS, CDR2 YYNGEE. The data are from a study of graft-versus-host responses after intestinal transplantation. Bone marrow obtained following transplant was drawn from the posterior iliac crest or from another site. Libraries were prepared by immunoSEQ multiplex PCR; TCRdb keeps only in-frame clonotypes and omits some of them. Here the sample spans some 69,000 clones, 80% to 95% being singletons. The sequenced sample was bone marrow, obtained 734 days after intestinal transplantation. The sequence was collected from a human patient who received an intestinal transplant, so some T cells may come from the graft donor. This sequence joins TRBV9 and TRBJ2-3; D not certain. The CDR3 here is CASSSAIDTQYF. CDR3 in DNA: TGTGCCAGCAGCTCAGCGATTGATACGCAGTATTTT.